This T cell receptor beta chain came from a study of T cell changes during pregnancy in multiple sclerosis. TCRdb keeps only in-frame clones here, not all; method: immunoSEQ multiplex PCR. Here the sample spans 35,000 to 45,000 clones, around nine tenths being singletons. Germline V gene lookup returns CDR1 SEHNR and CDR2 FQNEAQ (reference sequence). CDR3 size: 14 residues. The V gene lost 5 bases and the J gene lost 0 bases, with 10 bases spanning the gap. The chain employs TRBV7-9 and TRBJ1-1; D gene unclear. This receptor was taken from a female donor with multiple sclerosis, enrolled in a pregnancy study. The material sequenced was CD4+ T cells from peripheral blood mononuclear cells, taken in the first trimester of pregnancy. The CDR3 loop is CASSPWSVNTEAFF. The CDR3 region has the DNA TGTGCCAGCAGCCCTTGGTCGGTGAACACTGAAGCTTTCTTT.